This entry features one T cell receptor (beta chain) sequence. Its antigen is undetermined. Other DNA sequences of this sample code for an identical CDR3. The data are from a study of T cell responses to AZD1222 COVID-19 vaccine. The study's findings and limits: Clonal diversity was possibly underestimated; the donors were predominantly white British and more often female. Spike-wide coverage was observed for vaccine-associated CD4 TCRs, with dominant responses at 160-218 and 743-854. No repertoire was sampled before or during the peak T cell response, only after it. AZD1222 recipients seropositive at baseline numbered only 6 or 7.

The protocol was immunoSEQ multiplex PCR, while the TCRdb copy is restricted to in-frame clones and leaves out a portion. The sample carries 150,000 to 190,000 clones, approximately 91% recorded once. Germline CDR1 is MDHEN and CDR2 is SYDVKM. The CDR3 runs 13 residues. V lost 3 bases and J lost 1, with 6 bases in between. This receptor was taken from an adult who had recovered from COVID-19. V is TRBV28 and J is TRBJ1-1; perhaps TRBD1 as D (6 bases). The starting material was peripheral blood, obtained after recovery from COVID-19. This chain's CDR3 is CASSLTGNTEAFF. CDR3 nucleotide sequence: TGTGCCAGCAGTTTGACAGGGAACACTGAAGCTTTCTTT.